A selection of T cell receptor beta chains follows, all from one sample in a study of response to subunit inactivated influenza vaccine. TCRdb analysed the RT-PCR reads with MiXCR anew, one entry per CDR3 protein. The repertoire holds some 500,000 distinct CDR3 sequences, with 25% as singletons. The starting material was CD4+ T cells sorted from PBMCs, obtained around 5 days after vaccination. All receptors derive from a man aged 50-60 years who received an inactivated influenza vaccine. CDR3s include the opening cysteine and the closing phenylalanine or tryptophan. The D gene is left open where the match is weak. Rows may omit the clone size; those that give it use once, few, many or a size class.

V gene	J gene	clone size	D gene	CDR3 DNA	CDR3 protein
TRBV20-1	TRBJ2-5	NA	NA	TGCAGTGTTATCCAAGAGACCCAGTACTTC	CSVIQETQYF
TRBV29-1	TRBJ2-5	NA	TRBD1	TGCAGCGTTGAGGGACAGGGGATGGGGACCCAGTACTTC	CSVEGQGMGTQYF
TRBV20-1	TRBJ2-3	NA	NA	TGCAGTGCCCCCCGTGCGGGGTCACCAGGGGATACGCAGTATTTT	CSAPRAGSPGDTQYF
TRBV20-1	TRBJ2-7	NA	TRBD1	TGCAGTGCCGCTGGAGCACAGGGGCCCGAGCAGTACTTC	CSAAGAQGPEQYF
TRBV5-1	TRBJ2-7	NA	TRBD2	TGCGCCAGCAGCTCGGGACTAGCGGGGCTTCCCTCCTACGAGCAGTACTTC	CASSSGLAGLPSYEQYF
TRBV7-2	TRBJ2-3	NA	NA	TGTGCCAGCAGCTTAGCTCCCAGCGGCCTCACAGATACGCAGTATTTT	CASSLAPSGLTDTQYF
TRBV5-1	TRBJ2-6	many	NA	TGCGCCAGCAGCTTGGTCGGGGTCGGGGCCAACGTCCTGACTTTC	CASSLVGVGANVLTF
TRBV7-9	TRBJ1-1	few	NA	TGTGCCAGCACGTTGGCAGGGACGGTGAGGAACACTGAAGCTTTCTTT	CASTLAGTVRNTEAFF
TRBV20-1	TRBJ2-5	NA	NA	TGCAGTGCGAGTCCGGGGACCCAGTACTTC	CSASPGTQYF
TRBV20-1	TRBJ2-3	few	TRBD1	TGCAGTGCGAGGGACAGGACGCTGGGAGATACGCAGTATTTT	CSARDRTLGDTQYF
TRBV11-2	TRBJ2-5	few	NA	TGTGCCAGCAGCTTATTGGGGGCCGTCGGGACCCAGTACTTC	CASSLLGAVGTQYF
TRBV7-9	TRBJ2-3	NA	NA	TGTGCCAGCAGGTCTTACCCGGGGGCCCCCCCAGATACGCAGTATTTT	CASRSYPGAPPDTQYF
TRBV29-1	TRBJ2-1	NA	TRBD2	TGCAGTACGTTGGCGGGGGGTCACAATGAGCAGTTCTTC	CSTLAGGHNEQFF
TRBV28	TRBJ2-7	NA	NA	TGTGCCAGCAGTTCCCCGGCTAGGAACTACGAGCAGTACTTC	CASSSPARNYEQYF
TRBV20-1	TRBJ2-1	NA	TRBD2	TGCAGTGCTAGAGGAGGCGGGAGATACAATGAGCAGTTCTTC	CSARGGGRYNEQFF
TRBV7-9	TRBJ1-1	NA	NA	TGTGCCATCGGGGTGCAGGACGAGGTGGACACTGAAGCTTTCTTT	CAIGVQDEVDTEAFF
TRBV7-3	TRBJ2-1	NA	TRBD2	TGTGCCAGCAGCTTAACGGAGAACCCACCGGGACTAGCTTTGTATGAGCAGTTCTTC	CASSLTENPPGLALYEQFF
TRBV6-5	TRBJ1-4	NA	TRBD1	TGTGCCAGCAGTTATACCGGGACAGTGGGTGAAAAACTGTTTTTT	CASSYTGTVGEKLFF
TRBV3-1	TRBJ2-3	few	TRBD1	TGTGCCAGCAGCCTCGGACAGGTTCTAGATACGCAGTATTTT	CASSLGQVLDTQYF
TRBV11-2	TRBJ1-6	NA	NA	TGTGCCAGCAGCTTAGGCCGAGGATACAGCACTTATAATTCACCCCTCCACTTT	CASSLGRGYSTYNSPLHF
TRBV5-5	TRBJ2-3	once	TRBD2	TGTGCCAGCAGCCCCAAGTGGTCTAGCGGGGTCACAGATACGCAGTATTTT	CASSPKWSSGVTDTQYF
TRBV15	TRBJ2-3	NA	TRBD1	TGTGCCACCAGCAGAGAAGGAAGGGACAGGGTTACAGATACGCAGTATTTT	CATSREGRDRVTDTQYF
TRBV7-2	TRBJ2-5	few	TRBD2	TGTGCCAGCAGCTTACCCGAAGGCGGGGGGGCCCAGTACTTC	CASSLPEGGGAQYF
TRBV6-1	TRBJ2-3	NA	NA	TGTGCCAGCAGCAGCCGGGACTCCTATAGTCTAGATACGCAGTATTTT	CASSSRDSYSLDTQYF
TRBV20-1	TRBJ1-1	many	NA	TGCAGTGCAGTGGAAACGAACCCTGAAGCTTTCTTT	CSAVETNPEAFF
TRBV29-1	TRBJ2-2	NA	NA	TGCAGCGTTCGTCGGACAGAAAACACCGGGGAGCTGTTTTTT	CSVRRTENTGELFF
TRBV5-1	TRBJ2-5	once	TRBD1	TGCGCCAGCAGCTCGACAGGGCGTTCAGAGACCCAGTACTTC	CASSSTGRSETQYF
TRBV30	TRBJ2-7	few	NA	TGTGCCTGGAGCCGGGACCTCTCCTACGAGCAGTACTTC	CAWSRDLSYEQYF
TRBV30	TRBJ2-1	few	NA	TGTGCCTGGTCCCCCATCGGGCTAGATGAGCAGTTCTTC	CAWSPIGLDEQFF
TRBV27	TRBJ2-7	NA	TRBD1	TGTGCCAGCAGTCAGCCCGGACAGGGCCCCTACGAGCAGTACTTC	CASSQPGQGPYEQYF
TRBV12-3/TRBV12-4	TRBJ2-7	few	NA	TGTGCCAGCAGTTTAGGGGGCGGGGACTACGAGCAGTACTTC	CASSLGGGDYEQYF
TRBV7-9	TRBJ2-1	NA	NA	TGTGCCAGCAGCTTAGAACTAGCATGGCAGTTCTTC	CASSLELAWQFF
TRBV20-1	TRBJ2-1	NA	NA	TGCAGTGCTAGACCTCGAGGCGGGGAGAATGAGCAGTTCTTC	CSARPRGGENEQFF
TRBV11-1	TRBJ2-7	few	TRBD1	TGTGCCAGCAGCACCCGGGACAGGGGTGGCTACGAGCAGTACTTC	CASSTRDRGGYEQYF
TRBV7-2	TRBJ2-3	NA	NA	TGTGCCAGCAGCCCGGGACTAACAGGGGGCACAGATACGCAGTATTTT	CASSPGLTGGTDTQYF
TRBV14	TRBJ2-5	NA	NA	TGTGCCAGCAGCCAAGGCAGAGTGCTGTACTTC	CASSQGRVLYF
TRBV5-6	TRBJ2-1	NA	NA	TGTGCCAGCAGCTCACGGGGACTTTACAATGAGCAGTTCTTC	CASSSRGLYNEQFF
TRBV2	TRBJ1-1	once	NA	TGTGCCAGCAAGGACAGCCTTACAGCTTTCTTT	CASKDSLTAFF
TRBV5-1	TRBJ2-2	NA	NA	TGCGCCAGCCGGAGGGCGTATGTCCCGGCCGGGGAGCTGTTTTTT	CASRRAYVPAGELFF
TRBV20-1	TRBJ2-5	few	TRBD2	TGCAGTGCTGCTACCTGGGCGGGGGGGCGTCAAGAGACCCAGTACTTC	CSAATWAGGRQETQYF
TRBV7-2	TRBJ2-7	many	NA	TGTGCCAGCAGCCCCGTAGGGCACGAGCAGTACTTC	CASSPVGHEQYF
TRBV24-1	TRBJ2-6	few	NA	TGTGCCACCAGTGGTAAGGGACGCAACTCTGGGGCCAACGTCCTGACTTTC	CATSGKGRNSGANVLTF
TRBV7-9	TRBJ1-1	NA	NA	TGTGCCAGCAGCTTAGGCCAGGGGACCGCTGAAGCTTTCTTT	CASSLGQGTAEAFF
TRBV12-3/TRBV12-4	TRBJ1-1	few	TRBD1	TGTGCCAGCAGTCGGGACAGATACACTGAAGCTTTCTTT	CASSRDRYTEAFF
TRBV4-3	TRBJ2-1	NA	NA	TGCGCCAGCAGCCAAGATTTCGGACGGTCCTACAATGAGCAGTTCTTC	CASSQDFGRSYNEQFF
TRBV9	TRBJ2-2	once	TRBD1	TGTGCCAGCAGGACAGGGACGGGCCAGGGCGGGGAGCTGTTTTTT	CASRTGTGQGGELFF
TRBV20-1	TRBJ1-4	few	NA	TGCAGTGCTAGACCAGATTGGACAGCTTTGAATGAAAAACTGTTTTTT	CSARPDWTALNEKLFF
TRBV5-1	TRBJ1-1	few	NA	TGCGCCAGCAGTGAAGCCCACAACACTGAAGCTTTCTTT	CASSEAHNTEAFF
TRBV20-1	TRBJ2-7	NA	TRBD1	TGCAGTGCTAGAGAGGGGACAGGGGTCAGGTACGAGCAGTACTTC	CSAREGTGVRYEQYF
TRBV4-2	TRBJ2-2	few	NA	TGTGCCAGCAGCCAACTATCAGGGGCCTTGAACACCGGGGAGCTGTTTTTT	CASSQLSGALNTGELFF
TRBV5-1	TRBJ2-6	NA	NA	TGCGCCAGCAGCATGGATGTCTCTGGGGCCAACGTCCTGACTTTC	CASSMDVSGANVLTF
TRBV5-1	TRBJ2-1	NA	TRBD2	TGCGCCAGCAGCTTGGCTAGCGGGGCCGGCAATGAGCAGTTCTTC	CASSLASGAGNEQFF